A selection of T cell receptor beta chains follows, all from one sample in a study of cytotoxic CD8 clonotypes in ibrutinib-treated CLL. The table came from immunoSEQ multiplex PCR; TCRdb's copy has only in-frame clones and leaves some out. The table lists some 200,000 clones, around 70% of them singletons, with 5.9% in the top ten. Source: PBMCs, taken after 12 months of ibrutinib treatment. All receptors derive from a human donor with chronic lymphocytic leukemia. The CDR3 runs from the conserved cysteine through the conserved F or W. The D gene is left open where the match is weak. Only part of the rows carry a size: once, few, many, or a class if the clone is expanded.

TRBD1	.	TRBV19	13	TRBJ2-7	TGTGCCAGTAGTATGGGGGACAGCTACGAGCAGTACTTC	CASSMGDSYEQYF
.	many	TRBV4-1	13	TRBJ1-2	TGCGCCAGCAGCCAAGAATTGTTCTATGGCTACACCTTC	CASSQELFYGYTF
.	.	TRBV9	15	TRBJ2-2	TGTGCCAGCAGCCGCTTAACCACGGGGGCCGGGGAGCTGTTTTTT	CASSRLTTGAGELFF
.	.	TRBV7-6	11	TRBJ2-1	TGTGCCAGCAGCTCTAGGGATGAGCAGTTCTTC	CASSSRDEQFF
.	.	TRBV29-1	11	TRBJ1-2	TGCAGCGTTGCCAGGGACTATGGCTACACCTTC	CSVARDYGYTF
TRBD1	.	TRBV7-8	13	TRBJ1-4	TGTGCCAGCAGCCTCGACAGGGGGGGAAAACTGTTTTTT	CASSLDRGGKLFF
TRBD2	.	TRBV28	15	TRBJ2-7	TGTGCCAGCAGTTTTAGCGGGAGGGCCTCCTACGAGCAGTACTTC	CASSFSGRASYEQYF
TRBD2	.	TRBV29-1	15	TRBJ2-7	TGCAGCGTTGTAATACGGCTAGCGGGAGCTGGGGAGCAGTACTTC	CSVVIRLAGAGEQYF
TRBD1	.	TRBV4-3	16	TRBJ2-5	TGCGCCAGCAGCCAGGAGGCGTGGGACAGACAGGAGACCCAGTACTTC	CASSQEAWDRQETQYF
TRBD1	.	TRBV4-2	15	TRBJ1-1	TGTGCCAGCAGCCAACCCGGACAGGGATACACTGAAGCTTTCTTT	CASSQPGQGYTEAFF
.	.	TRBV6-1	13	TRBJ1-1	TGTGCCAGCAGTGCGAAGTGGGACGCTGAAGCTTTCTTT	CASSAKWDAEAFF
.	.	TRBV7-2	11	TRBJ1-1	TGTGCCAGCAGCTTAACTCTGCTAGCTTTCTTT	CASSLTLLAFF
TRBD2	.	TRBV27	14	TRBJ2-7	TGTGCCAGCAGTCTAGCGGGGAAAAGCTACGAGCAGTACTTC	CASSLAGKSYEQYF
.	once	TRBV7-9	14	TRBJ2-7	TGTGCCAGCAGCTCCGAGGGTTATACCTACGAGCAGTACTTC	CASSSEGYTYEQYF
.	.	TRBV29-1	17	TRBJ1-2	TGCAGCGTTTCCCCCCGAGACACAACCTTCTGGAACTATGGCTACACCTTC	CSVSPRDTTFWNYGYTF
TRBD2	.	TRBV9	15	TRBJ2-1	TGTGCCAGCAGCGTTTCGAGCGGGAGAATCAATGAGCAGTTCTTC	CASSVSSGRINEQFF
TRBD1	.	TRBV4-1	18	TRBJ2-1	TGCGCCAGCAGCCAAGATCTCTGGGGGAGACAGGGTGAGGATGAGCAGTTCTTC	CASSQDLWGRQGEDEQFF